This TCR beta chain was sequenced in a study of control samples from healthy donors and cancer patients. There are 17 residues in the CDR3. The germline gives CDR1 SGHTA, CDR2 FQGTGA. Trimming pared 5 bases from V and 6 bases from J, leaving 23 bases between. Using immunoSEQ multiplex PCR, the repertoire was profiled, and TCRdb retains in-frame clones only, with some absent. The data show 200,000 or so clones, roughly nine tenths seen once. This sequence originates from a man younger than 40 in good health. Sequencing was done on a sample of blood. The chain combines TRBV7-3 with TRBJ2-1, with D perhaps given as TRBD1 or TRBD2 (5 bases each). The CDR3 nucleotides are TGTGCCAGCAGCCCTCATATTTACGGGGCCCGGGCCAATGAGCAGTTCTTC. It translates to CASSPHIYGARANEQFF. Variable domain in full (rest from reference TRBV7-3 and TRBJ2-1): GAGVSQTPSNKVTEKGKYVELRCDPISGHTALYWYRQSLGQGPEFLIYFQGTGAADDSGLPNDRFFAVRPEGSVSTLKIQRTERGDSAVYLCASSPHIYGARANEQFFGPGTRLTVL.